Listed below are T cell receptor beta chains from one sample, sequenced in a study of blood T cell repertoires in COVID-19. The assay was immunoSEQ multiplex PCR, and TCRdb's table has in-frame clones only and misses some. The table lists more than 150,000 clones, around 85% of them singletons. Sequenced input: peripheral blood. These receptors came from a woman of 80 years or more with acute or convalescent COVID-19. Each CDR3 is given with its conserved first and last residue. A D gene is named only where the DNA matches it firmly. A row's size may be missing; if present it is once, few, many or a size class.

v_call: TRBV6-1
j_call: TRBJ2-5
d_call: NA
clone_size: NA
cdr3_nt: TGTGCCAGCAGTGATATCAGGGGCCTAAACCAAGTAGGAACCCAGTACTTC
cdr3_aa: CASSDIRGLNQVGTQYF

v_call: TRBV19
j_call: TRBJ1-5
d_call: TRBD1
clone_size: few
cdr3_nt: TGTGCCAGCGGGTGGACAGGGGTTCAGCCCCAGCATTTT
cdr3_aa: CASGWTGVQPQHF

v_call: TRBV2
j_call: TRBJ1-6
d_call: NA
clone_size: NA
cdr3_nt: TGTGCCAGCAATGGGGCGAGCTCCTATAATTCACCCCTCCACTTT
cdr3_aa: CASNGASSYNSPLHF

v_call: TRBV6-5
j_call: TRBJ2-7
d_call: TRBD2
clone_size: once
cdr3_nt: TGTGCCAGCGGGGGACGGGAGGAGACGGGAGAGCAGTACTTC
cdr3_aa: CASGGREETGEQYF

v_call: TRBV7-2
j_call: TRBJ2-5
d_call: TRBD2
clone_size: NA
cdr3_nt: TGTGCCAGCAGCCCCCGGACTAGCGGGGGGGCCGGGGAGACCCAGTACTTC
cdr3_aa: CASSPRTSGGAGETQYF

v_call: TRBV4-3
j_call: TRBJ1-5
d_call: TRBD1
clone_size: NA
cdr3_nt: TGCGCCAGCAGCCAAGATGGGGACAGGGATCAGCCCCAGCATTTT
cdr3_aa: CASSQDGDRDQPQHF

v_call: TRBV5-1
j_call: TRBJ2-7
d_call: NA
clone_size: few
cdr3_nt: TGCGCCAGCAGCTTGGCCTTGGCAGGGCAAGAGCAGTACTTC
cdr3_aa: CASSLALAGQEQYF

v_call: TRBV7-9
j_call: TRBJ2-5
d_call: TRBD1
clone_size: NA
cdr3_nt: TGTGCCAGCAGCTTAGCAGGGGGCGTGGAGACCCAGTACTTC
cdr3_aa: CASSLAGGVETQYF

v_call: TRBV29-1
j_call: TRBJ2-7
d_call: NA
clone_size: once
cdr3_nt: TGCAGCGTTGCGTCCCGCGACGAGCAGTACTTC
cdr3_aa: CSVASRDEQYF

v_call: TRBV7-9
j_call: TRBJ2-2
d_call: TRBD1
clone_size: NA
cdr3_nt: TGTGCCAGCAGACGGGACAGGGTCGCCGGGGAGCTGTTTTTT
cdr3_aa: CASRRDRVAGELFF

v_call: TRBV6-1
j_call: TRBJ1-5
d_call: NA
clone_size: NA
cdr3_nt: TGTGCCAGCAGTGAAGGGGCGCAGGTGGAGGGTCAGCCCCAGCATTTT
cdr3_aa: CASSEGAQVEGQPQHF

v_call: TRBV5-1
j_call: TRBJ1-1
d_call: TRBD1
clone_size: NA
cdr3_nt: TGCGCCAGCAGAGGAGGGACAGGGGAGGGCACTGAAGCTTTCTTT
cdr3_aa: CASRGGTGEGTEAFF

v_call: TRBV7-2
j_call: TRBJ1-2
d_call: TRBD1
clone_size: NA
cdr3_nt: TGTGCCAGCAGCTTAGGACAGGGCAACTATGGCTACACCTTC
cdr3_aa: CASSLGQGNYGYTF

v_call: TRBV5-6
j_call: TRBJ2-7
d_call: TRBD1
clone_size: NA
cdr3_nt: TGTGCCAGCAGCTTGGTAGGGACAGATCGCTACGAGCAGTACTTC
cdr3_aa: CASSLVGTDRYEQYF

v_call: TRBV10-3
j_call: TRBJ1-3
d_call: NA
clone_size: NA
cdr3_nt: TGTGCCATCAGTGAGTCTACAGGAAACACCATATATTTT
cdr3_aa: CAISESTGNTIYF

v_call: TRBV7-2
j_call: TRBJ2-2
d_call: TRBD2
clone_size: NA
cdr3_nt: TGTGCCAGCAGCCCATGGACTAGCGGTAACACCGGGGAGCTGTTTTTT
cdr3_aa: CASSPWTSGNTGELFF

v_call: TRBV7-2
j_call: TRBJ1-2
d_call: TRBD1
clone_size: NA
cdr3_nt: TGTGCCAGCAGCTTAGGGGGACAGAACTATGGCTACACCTTC
cdr3_aa: CASSLGGQNYGYTF

v_call: TRBV7-9
j_call: TRBJ1-1
d_call: NA
clone_size: NA
cdr3_nt: TGTGCCAGCAGCTCAAATACAGGGTTTACCACTGAAGCTTTCTTT
cdr3_aa: CASSSNTGFTTEAFF

v_call: TRBV10-3
j_call: TRBJ1-1
d_call: NA
clone_size: NA
cdr3_nt: TGTGCCATCAGTGCCCCCGGGACAGAAGCTTTCTTT
cdr3_aa: CAISAPGTEAFF

v_call: TRBV19
j_call: TRBJ2-6
d_call: NA
clone_size: NA
cdr3_nt: TGTGCCAGTAGTCGAACAGGGAGCTCTGGGGCCAACGTCCTGACTTTC
cdr3_aa: CASSRTGSSGANVLTF

v_call: TRBV7-2
j_call: TRBJ1-1
d_call: NA
clone_size: NA
cdr3_nt: TGTGCCAGCAACTCAGGGGTGGGATCCACTGAAGCTTTCTTT
cdr3_aa: CASNSGVGSTEAFF

v_call: TRBV3-1/TRBV3-2
j_call: TRBJ1-5
d_call: TRBD1
clone_size: NA
cdr3_nt: TGTGCCAGCAGCCAAGGGACAGGGTATCAGCCCCAGCATTTT
cdr3_aa: CASSQGTGYQPQHF

v_call: TRBV5-1
j_call: TRBJ2-7
d_call: TRBD2
clone_size: NA
cdr3_nt: TGCGCCAGCAGCGCCGGAGGGCGGGAGGGATCCGAGCAGTACTTC
cdr3_aa: CASSAGGREGSEQYF

v_call: TRBV5-4
j_call: TRBJ1-5
d_call: NA
clone_size: few
cdr3_nt: TGTGCCAGCAGCTTGGATTCGGGGACTAATCAGCCCCAGCATTTT
cdr3_aa: CASSLDSGTNQPQHF

v_call: TRBV19
j_call: TRBJ1-4
d_call: NA
clone_size: NA
cdr3_nt: TGTGCCAGTAGTATGGGATGGGCGGGCAAACTGTTTTTT
cdr3_aa: CASSMGWAGKLFF

v_call: TRBV6-5
j_call: TRBJ1-1
d_call: NA
clone_size: NA
cdr3_nt: TGTGCCAGCCGCGCCCTTATGAACACTGAAGCTTTCTTT
cdr3_aa: CASRALMNTEAFF

v_call: TRBV3-1/TRBV3-2
j_call: TRBJ2-5
d_call: TRBD2
clone_size: NA
cdr3_nt: TGTGCCAGCAGCCATCCCGTTAGCGGGGAGACCCAGTACTTC
cdr3_aa: CASSHPVSGETQYF

v_call: TRBV5-6
j_call: TRBJ1-6
d_call: TRBD1
clone_size: NA
cdr3_nt: TGTGCCAGCAGCCTTAACAGGGGGCAAAGTTCACCCCTCCACTTT
cdr3_aa: CASSLNRGQSSPLHF

v_call: TRBV7-2
j_call: TRBJ2-7
d_call: NA
clone_size: NA
cdr3_nt: TGTGCCAGCAGCTTAGCACTAACCTACGAGCAGTACTTC
cdr3_aa: CASSLALTYEQYF

v_call: TRBV10-3
j_call: TRBJ1-2
d_call: NA
clone_size: once
cdr3_nt: TGTGCCATCAGTGCGGAACAGGGCGCCATCTATGGCTACACCTTC
cdr3_aa: CAISAEQGAIYGYTF

v_call: TRBV21-1
j_call: TRBJ1-5
d_call: NA
clone_size: NA
cdr3_nt: TGTGCCACTAAGGAGGTGCATCAGCCCCAGCATTTT
cdr3_aa: CATKEVHQPQHF

v_call: TRBV10-3
j_call: TRBJ2-6
d_call: TRBD1
clone_size: NA
cdr3_nt: TGTGCCATCAGTGACCCCGGACAGGTGGCCGGGGGGGCCAACGTCCTGACTTTC
cdr3_aa: CAISDPGQVAGGANVLTF

v_call: TRBV19
j_call: TRBJ2-2
d_call: TRBD1
clone_size: few
cdr3_nt: TGTGCCAGTAGTATGAAGGAGACAGGGACCGGGGAGCTGTTTTTT
cdr3_aa: CASSMKETGTGELFF

v_call: TRBV4-1
j_call: TRBJ2-7
d_call: NA
clone_size: NA
cdr3_nt: TGCGCCAGCAGCCAAGATTTAATCGTCGAGCAGTACTTC
cdr3_aa: CASSQDLIVEQYF

v_call: TRBV30
j_call: TRBJ2-3
d_call: TRBD1
clone_size: NA
cdr3_nt: TGTGCCTGGAGTGTACTGGGACAGGGGTCAGATACGCAGTATTTT
cdr3_aa: CAWSVLGQGSDTQYF

v_call: TRBV11-2
j_call: TRBJ2-1
d_call: TRBD2
clone_size: few
cdr3_nt: TGTGCCAGCAGCTTAAACGGCGGGAGAGGCAATGAGCAGTTCTTC
cdr3_aa: CASSLNGGRGNEQFF

v_call: TRBV5-1
j_call: TRBJ2-7
d_call: TRBD2
clone_size: NA
cdr3_nt: TGCGCCAGCAGCTCGCTAGCGGGAGGGCCCGAGCAGTACTTC
cdr3_aa: CASSSLAGGPEQYF

v_call: TRBV7-3
j_call: TRBJ2-5
d_call: NA
clone_size: NA
cdr3_nt: TGTGCCAGCAATACTACGAAGTCGGAGACCCAGTACTTC
cdr3_aa: CASNTTKSETQYF

v_call: TRBV5-1
j_call: TRBJ1-1
d_call: NA
clone_size: NA
cdr3_nt: TGCGCCAGCAGCTCAGGGGATGAGATCACTGAAGCTTTCTTT
cdr3_aa: CASSSGDEITEAFF

v_call: TRBV5-1
j_call: TRBJ2-7
d_call: NA
clone_size: once
cdr3_nt: TGCGCCAGCAGCTTGGTACAGGGCCTCTCCTACGAGCAGTACTTC
cdr3_aa: CASSLVQGLSYEQYF

v_call: TRBV14
j_call: TRBJ1-2
d_call: TRBD1
clone_size: NA
cdr3_nt: TGTGCCAGCAGCCAAGATTGGGACAGCCATCGGCACTATGGCTACACCTTC
cdr3_aa: CASSQDWDSHRHYGYTF

v_call: TRBV9
j_call: TRBJ1-2
d_call: TRBD1
clone_size: NA
cdr3_nt: TGTGCCAGCAGCGTAGGACAGGGAAGTCGTGACTACACCTTC
cdr3_aa: CASSVGQGSRDYTF

v_call: TRBV15
j_call: TRBJ1-2
d_call: NA
clone_size: once
cdr3_nt: TGTGCCACCAGCAGGACGACCCCCTCGCCGGGGGGGATTTACTATGGCTACACCTTC
cdr3_aa: CATSRTTPSPGGIYYGYTF

v_call: TRBV7-9
j_call: TRBJ1-5
d_call: NA
clone_size: NA
cdr3_nt: TGTGCCAGCAGCTTAGGTCTGCAGCCCCAGCATTTT
cdr3_aa: CASSLGLQPQHF

v_call: TRBV10-2
j_call: TRBJ1-2
d_call: TRBD1
clone_size: NA
cdr3_nt: TGCGCCAGTGGAGGGAGGGACAGGTCGGATGGCTACACCTTC
cdr3_aa: CASGGRDRSDGYTF

v_call: TRBV10-2
j_call: TRBJ1-3
d_call: NA
clone_size: NA
cdr3_nt: TGCGCCAGCAGTGAGCCCCAGAAGTCTGGAAACACCATATATTTT
cdr3_aa: CASSEPQKSGNTIYF

v_call: TRBV27
j_call: TRBJ2-7
d_call: TRBD1
clone_size: NA
cdr3_nt: TGTGCCAGCAGTCCCCCCGGGACAGGGGTCGGCGAGCAGTACTTC
cdr3_aa: CASSPPGTGVGEQYF

v_call: TRBV7-9
j_call: TRBJ1-4
d_call: NA
clone_size: once
cdr3_nt: TGTGCCAGCAGCTTTGGAGCAACTAATGAAAAACTGTTTTTT
cdr3_aa: CASSFGATNEKLFF

v_call: TRBV7-9
j_call: TRBJ2-7
d_call: NA
clone_size: NA
cdr3_nt: TGTGCCAGCAGGAGCGTCAGGGGTCACGAGCAGTACTTC
cdr3_aa: CASRSVRGHEQYF

v_call: TRBV28
j_call: TRBJ2-3
d_call: TRBD1
clone_size: NA
cdr3_nt: TGTGCCAGCATAAAGGGGGCTACAGATACGCAGTATTTT
cdr3_aa: CASIKGATDTQYF

v_call: TRBV10-3
j_call: TRBJ1-1
d_call: NA
clone_size: NA
cdr3_nt: TGTGCCATCAGTGAGTCGCGACAGCTCACTGAAGCTTTCTTT
cdr3_aa: CAISESRQLTEAFF

v_call: TRBV7-8
j_call: TRBJ2-1
d_call: TRBD2
clone_size: NA
cdr3_nt: TGTGCCAGCAGCTTGGGGACTAGCGGATTTAATGAGCAGTTCTTC
cdr3_aa: CASSLGTSGFNEQFF

v_call: TRBV4-3
j_call: TRBJ2-1
d_call: NA
clone_size: NA
cdr3_nt: TGCGCCAGCAGCCAAGATCGATTACATCGAATGTTCTTC
cdr3_aa: CASSQDRLHRMFF

v_call: TRBV5-8
j_call: TRBJ1-1
d_call: NA
clone_size: NA
cdr3_nt: TGTGCCAGCAGCCGACACAGAAACACTGAAGCTTTCTTT
cdr3_aa: CASSRHRNTEAFF

v_call: TRBV7-9
j_call: TRBJ2-3
d_call: NA
clone_size: NA
cdr3_nt: TGTGCCAGCAGCTTAGGAGCAGCGAGGGGGGATACGCAGTATTTT
cdr3_aa: CASSLGAARGDTQYF